The 24 T cell receptor beta chains reported below all come from one sample, sequenced in a study of T cell responses to AZD1222 COVID-19 vaccine. This table comes from immunoSEQ multiplex PCR, and its TCRdb copy is limited to in-frame clones, with some not included. The sample has roughly 250,000 clones, 85% to 95% seen once. The sequences come from peripheral blood, collected on day 0 of AZD1222 vaccination. These receptors all stem from an adult in good health.

The chain uses TRBV6-5 and TRBJ2-3; 7 bases are a match to TRBD1. V shed 2 bases and J 4 bases; nucleotides not matched to a gene: 6. The CDR3 has 15 amino acids. CDR1 and CDR2 from the germline V gene are MNHEY and SVGAGI. The CDR3 reads CASSYPRDSPDTQYF. Here the CDR3 DNA reads TGTGCCAGCAGTTACCCACGGGACAGCCCAGATACGCAGTATTTT.

The V call is TRBV7-8, the J call TRBJ1-2, with a weak D call TRBD1 (5 bases). Trimming shortened V by 4 bases and J by 3 bases, and 18 bases separated the two germline ends. The CDR3 extends over 16 amino acids. Germline values: CDR1 SGHVS, CDR2 FQNEAQ. CDR3 amino acids: CASSSLRAGMDYGYTF. The DNA for the CDR3 is TGTGCCAGCAGCTCTCTCAGGGCCGGGATGGACTATGGCTACACCTTC.

The chain recombines TRBV6-5 with TRBJ2-1; 8 positions agree with TRBD2. From germline, CDR1 is MNHEY and CDR2 SVGAGI. V was pared by 5 bases and J by 1 base, with 4 bases of the junction left unmatched. The CDR3 has 15 amino acids. This CDR3 is CASSTLAGSYNEQFF. In DNA, the CDR3 is TGTGCCAGCAGTACCTTAGCGGGGTCCTACAATGAGCAGTTCTTC.

In DNA, the CDR3 is TGTGCCAGCTCACTGGGGACAGCTTTTAAGAACACTGAAGCTTTCTTT. This translates into CASSLGTAFKNTEAFF. The rearrangement links TRBV18 to TRBJ1-1, with 7 bases matching TRBD1. Germline V gene sequence: CDR1 KGHSH, CDR2 LQKENI. J was trimmed by 1 base and V by 4 bases; bases with no gene match: 9. The CDR3 sequence is 16 residues long.

The V and J genes are TRBV11-3 and TRBJ2-1, with 10 positions matching TRBD2. CDR1 and CDR2 (germline): SGHNT, YENEEA. Losses at the gene ends were 1 base for V and 6 bases for J; bases not matched to a gene: 6. CDR3 length: 16 residues. CDR3 in amino acids: CASSLGPSGSSNEQFF. The CDR3 nucleotides read TGTGCCAGCAGCTTAGGTCCTAGCGGGAGTAGCAATGAGCAGTTCTTC. The complete variable domain, with remaining parts taken from reference TRBV11-3 and TRBJ2-1, reads EAGVVQSPRYKIIEKKQPVAFWCNPISGHNTLYWYLQNLGQGPELLIRYENEEAVDDSQLPKDRFSAERLKGVDSTLKIQPAELGDSAVYLCASSLGPSGSSNEQFFGPGTRLTVL.

The rearrangement links TRBV28 to TRBJ1-1; 7 bases are shared with TRBD1. The CDR3 totals 15 residues. The germline V gene encodes CDR1 MDHEN and CDR2 SYDVKM. The J segment lost 0 bases and the V segment lost 8 bases, leaving 9 bases of the junction unmatched. The CDR3 nucleotides are TGTGCCAGCCCAAAGCAGGGACAGATGAACACTGAAGCTTTCTTT. Protein product: CASPKQGQMNTEAFF. The variable domain in full, completed from reference TRBV28 and TRBJ1-1, reads DVKVTQSSRYLVKRTGEKVFLECVQDMDHENMFWYRQDPGLGLRLIYFSYDVKMKEKGDIPEGYSVSREKKERFSLILESASTNQTSMYLCASPKQGQMNTEAFFGQGTRLTVV.

The rearrangement links TRBV5-1 to TRBJ2-2; D is ambiguous. CDR1 is SGHRS, CDR2 YFSETQ, per germline. This CDR3 contains 12 residues. Between the trimmed V and J ends, which lost 4 bases and 0 bases, there was a span of 1 base. CDR3 residues: CASSPNTGELFF. Written as DNA, the CDR3 is TGCGCCAGCAGCCCGAACACCGGGGAGCTGTTTTTT.

The CDR3 bases are TGTGCCAGCAGTCCTCCTACCCATAATGAGCAGTTCTTC. This translates into CASSPPTHNEQFF. The rearrangement uses TRBV28 and TRBJ2-1; D not resolved. This CDR3 contains 13 residues. The V end was cut by 5 bases, the J end by 7 bases, with 12 bases between. The germline gives CDR1 MDHEN, CDR2 SYDVKM. Looking up the rest from reference TRBV28 and TRBJ2-1 gives the full variable domain: DVKVTQSSRYLVKRTGEKVFLECVQDMDHENMFWYRQDPGLGLRLIYFSYDVKMKEKGDIPEGYSVSREKKERFSLILESASTNQTSMYLCASSPPTHNEQFFGPGTRLTVL.

This chain connects TRBV7-9 to TRBJ2-1; 8 nucleotides match TRBD2. Germline values: CDR1 SEHNR, CDR2 FQNEAQ (reference sequence). The ends lost 5 bases at V and 3 bases at J; junction bases unmatched: 0. The CDR3 extends over 13 amino acids. The chain's CDR3 is CASSRGGYNEQFF. The DNA for the CDR3 is TGTGCCAGCAGCCGGGGGGGCTACAATGAGCAGTTCTTC.

This rearrangement joins TRBV6-6 to TRBJ1-2, with D perhaps TRBD1 (5 bases). The CDR3 spans 15 residues. V was shortened by 4 bases and J by 0 bases, with 12 bases between the two germline ends. The germline V gene encodes CDR1 MNHNY and CDR2 SVGAGI (reference sequence). The CDR3 loop is CASSSVSRANYGYTF. CDR3 DNA: TGTGCCAGCAGTTCCGTGAGCAGGGCTAACTATGGCTACACCTTC.

This chain connects TRBV6-2 or TRBV6-3 to TRBJ2-2, with 7 bases matching TRBD2. The CDR3 has 16 amino acids. The V and J ends lost 4 bases and 0 bases, in that order; junction bases with no gene match: 5. Germline V CDR1 and CDR2: MNHEY, SVGEGT. CDR3 sequence reads: CASSLAGAPNTGELFF. The CDR3 DNA reads as TGTGCCAGCAGTTTGGCGGGAGCACCGAACACCGGGGAGCTGTTTTTT.

The V and J genes are TRBV9 and TRBJ1-3; tentatively, D is TRBD1 (5 bases). V was cut by 4 bases and J by 0 bases, with 11 bases left in between. The CDR3 length is 15 residues. CDR1 and CDR2 from the germline V gene are SGDLS and YYNGEE. The CDR3 loop reads CASSPQGLSGNTIYF. CDR3 coding DNA: TGTGCCAGCAGCCCCCAGGGTCTCTCTGGAAACACCATATATTTT.

Comments on this clone: Other nucleotide sequences in the sample specify the same CDR3. This chain links TRBV18 with TRBJ2-7; 7 bases are shared with TRBD2. V trimming: 2 bases; J trimming: 2 bases; junction bases outside the gene matches: 0. Germline-derived CDR1 and CDR2 are KGHSH and LQKENI. This CDR3 is 13 amino acids long. CDR3 coding DNA: TGTGCCAGCTCACCAGCGGGGGCCTACGAGCAGTACTTC. Translation gives CASSPAGAYEQYF. Combining the CDR3 with reference TRBV18 and TRBJ2-7 gives the whole variable domain NAGVMQNPRHLVRRRGQEARLRCSPMKGHSHVYWYRQLPEEGLKFMVYLQKENIIDESGMPKERFSAEFPKEGPSILRIQQVVRGDSAAYFCASSPAGAYEQYFGPGTRLTVT.

The CDR3 region has the DNA TGTGCCATCAGGGGGACAGGGGGCAATCAGCCCCAGCATTTT. It translates to CAIRGTGGNQPQHF. The rearrangement joins TRBV10-3 to TRBJ1-5, with TRBD1 matching 10 bases. CDR3 length equals 14 residues. Per the germline V gene, CDR1 is ENHRY and CDR2 is SYGVKD. V was pared by 6 bases and J by 2 bases, with 1 base of the junction left unmatched.

V is TRBV7-2 and J is TRBJ2-7, with 7 bases lining up with TRBD2. V lost 4 bases to trimming and J lost 6 bases; unmatched junction nucleotides: 12. This CDR3 comprises 15 residues. Per germline, CDR1 SGHTA and CDR2 FQGNSA. The CDR3 here is CASSSLGGRAGEQYF. CDR3 nucleotides: TGTGCCAGCAGCTCCCTTGGAGGGAGGGCCGGCGAGCAGTACTTC. The entire variable domain, with the rest obtained from reference TRBV7-2 and TRBJ2-7, is as follows: GAGVSQSPSNKVTEKGKDVELRCDPISGHTALYWYRQSLGQGLEFLIYFQGNSAPDKSGLPSDRFSAERTGGSVSTLTIQRTQQEDSAVYLCASSSLGGRAGEQYFGPGTRLTVT.

The rearrangement links TRBV3-1 (or the pseudogene TRBV3-2) to TRBJ2-7, with 9 nucleotides matching TRBD2. Germline values: CDR1 LGHDT, CDR2 YNNKEL (reference sequence). V shed 2 bases and J 0 bases; nucleotides not matched to a gene: 2. CDR3 length equals 15 residues. The CDR3 is CASSQLAGASYEQYF. The CDR3 nucleotides read TGTGCCAGCAGCCAATTAGCGGGAGCCTCCTACGAGCAGTACTTC.

The CDR3 sequence: CASSLGGPPKSEKLFF. The CDR3 DNA follows: TGTGCCAGCAGCCTCGGGGGTCCCCCCAAGTCGGAAAAACTGTTTTTT. The chain couples TRBV7-9 to TRBJ1-4, with D possibly TRBD1 on 5 matching bases. Germline CDR1 is SEHNR and CDR2 is FQNEAQ (reference sequence). Trimming pared 5 bases from V and 8 bases from J, leaving 21 bases between. The CDR3 covers 16 residues.

The chain joins TRBV12-3 or TRBV12-4 to TRBJ2-7; D gene unclear. This CDR3 comprises 13 residues. V gave up 4 bases and J gave up 3 bases, with 10 bases separating them. The CDR3 sequence is CASSSGVNYEQYF. CDR3 sequence (DNA): TGTGCCAGCAGTTCGGGCGTAAACTACGAGCAGTACTTC.

This chain uses TRBV15 with TRBJ2-7, with TRBD1 matching 11 bases. The germline V gene has CDR1 LNHNV and CDR2 YYDKDF (reference sequence). V lost 0 bases and J lost 5; bases outside the gene matches: 6. This CDR3 is 16 amino acids long. CDR3: CATSRDLGTGGNEQYF. In nucleotides, the CDR3 is TGTGCCACCAGCAGAGATTTGGGGACAGGGGGGAACGAGCAGTACTTC.

V usage is TRBV5-6 and J usage is TRBJ1-5; D is unclear. The CDR3 contains 15 residues. The V and J ends lost 0 bases and 3 bases respectively, with 10 bases between them. The germline gives CDR1 SGHDT, CDR2 YYEEEE. DNA of the CDR3: TGTGCCAGCAGCTTGGGGCGGCGGTACAATCAGCCCCAGCATTTT. Amino acids: CASSLGRRYNQPQHF.

The V and J genes are TRBV27 and TRBJ1-6; TRBD1 matches 9 bases. The CDR3 extends over 14 amino acids. Germline V gene lookup returns CDR1 MNHEY and CDR2 SMNVEV (reference sequence). Losses at the gene ends were 6 bases for V and 10 bases for J; bases not matched to a gene: 7. CDR3 sequence: CASRGTGWKSPLHF. The DNA for the CDR3 is TGTGCCAGCAGGGGGACAGGGTGGAAATCACCCCTCCACTTT.

The chain combines TRBV9 with TRBJ2-5; 9 nucleotides align to TRBD2. The CDR3 sequence is 15 residues long. V gave up 2 bases and J gave up 5 bases; unmatched junction bases: 7. In germline, CDR1 is SGDLS, CDR2 YYNGEE. CDR3 DNA sequence: TGTGCCAGCAGCGTTTTAGCGGGAGCGAGGGAGACCCAGTACTTC. Its translation is CASSVLAGARETQYF.

The V and J genes are TRBV19 and TRBJ1-5; 7 bases line up with TRBD1. This CDR3 has 14 amino acids. V gave up 5 bases and J gave up 7 bases; unmatched junction bases: 8. The germline CDR1 and CDR2 sequences are LNHDA and SQIVND (reference sequence). The CDR3 region is CASSVDRVGQPQHF. The CDR3 coding sequence is TGTGCCAGTAGTGTCGACAGGGTTGGCCAGCCCCAGCATTTT.

The gene calls are TRBV28 and TRBJ1-4; D may be TRBD1 (5 bases). The CDR3 is made up of 17 amino acids. Trimming removed 6 bases from V and 2 bases from J, with 19 bases in between. Germline V gene sequence: CDR1 MDHEN, CDR2 SYDVKM. Here the CDR3 DNA reads TGTGCCAGCAGGACGGGACGGGGGATATCCACTAATGAAAAACTGTTTTTT. Translating gives CASRTGRGISTNEKLFF. Full variable domain (remainder filled in from reference TRBV28 and TRBJ1-4): DVKVTQSSRYLVKRTGEKVFLECVQDMDHENMFWYRQDPGLGLRLIYFSYDVKMKEKGDIPEGYSVSREKKERFSLILESASTNQTSMYLCASRTGRGISTNEKLFFGSGTQLSVL.